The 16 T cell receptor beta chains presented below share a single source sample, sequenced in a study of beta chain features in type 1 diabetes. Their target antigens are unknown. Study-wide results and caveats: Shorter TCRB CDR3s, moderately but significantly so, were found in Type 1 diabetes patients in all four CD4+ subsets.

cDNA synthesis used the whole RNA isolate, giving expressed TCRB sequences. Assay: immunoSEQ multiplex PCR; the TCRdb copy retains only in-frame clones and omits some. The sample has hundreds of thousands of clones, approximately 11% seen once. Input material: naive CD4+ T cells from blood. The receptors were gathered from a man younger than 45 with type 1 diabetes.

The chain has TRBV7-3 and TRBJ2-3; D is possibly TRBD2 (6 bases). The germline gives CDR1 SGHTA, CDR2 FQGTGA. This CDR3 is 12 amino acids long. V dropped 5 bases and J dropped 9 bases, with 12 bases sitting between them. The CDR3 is CASSPGVGTQYF. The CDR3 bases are TGTGCCAGCAGCCCGGGGGTTGGCACGCAGTATTTT.

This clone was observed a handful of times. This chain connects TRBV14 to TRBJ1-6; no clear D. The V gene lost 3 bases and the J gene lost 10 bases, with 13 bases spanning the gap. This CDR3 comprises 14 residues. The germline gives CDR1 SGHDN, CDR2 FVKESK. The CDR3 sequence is CASSHGAMRSPLHF. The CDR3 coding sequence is TGTGCCAGCAGCCATGGAGCCATGAGGTCACCCCTCCACTTT.

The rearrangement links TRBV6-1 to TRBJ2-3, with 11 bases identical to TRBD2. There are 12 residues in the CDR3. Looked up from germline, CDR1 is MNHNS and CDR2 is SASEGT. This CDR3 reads CASGGGTDTQYF. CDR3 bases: TGTGCTAGCGGGGGGGGCACAGATACGCAGTATTTT.

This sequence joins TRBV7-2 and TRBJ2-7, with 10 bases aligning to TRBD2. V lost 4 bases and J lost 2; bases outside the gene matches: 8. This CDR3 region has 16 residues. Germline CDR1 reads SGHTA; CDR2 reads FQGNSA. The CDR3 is CASSSPTSGAPYEQYF. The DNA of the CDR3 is TGTGCCAGCAGCTCGCCTACTAGCGGGGCGCCCTACGAGCAGTACTTC.

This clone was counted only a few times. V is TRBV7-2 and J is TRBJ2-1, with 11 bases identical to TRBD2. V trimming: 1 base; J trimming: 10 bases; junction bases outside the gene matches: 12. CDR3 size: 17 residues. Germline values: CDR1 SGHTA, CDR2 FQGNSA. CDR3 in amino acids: CASSLVGLGLAGGEQFF. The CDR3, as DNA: TGTGCCAGCAGCTTAGTAGGCCTTGGGCTAGCGGGGGGCGAGCAGTTCTTC.

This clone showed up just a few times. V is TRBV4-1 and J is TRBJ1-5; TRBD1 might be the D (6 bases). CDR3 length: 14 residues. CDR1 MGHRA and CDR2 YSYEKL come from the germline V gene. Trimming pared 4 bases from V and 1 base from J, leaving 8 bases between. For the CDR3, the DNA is TGCGCCAGCAGCCGTGGGACAAGCAATCAGCCCCAGCATTTT. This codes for CASSRGTSNQPQHF.

The CDR3 reads CASNLQGPNEQFF. In DNA form, the CDR3 reads TGTGCCAGCAATTTACAGGGGCCCAATGAGCAGTTCTTC. The rearrangement links TRBV6-1 to TRBJ2-1, with 7 nucleotides matching TRBD1. Trimming took 7 bases from V and 6 from J; bases not matched to a gene: 6. The CDR3 extends over 13 amino acids. Germline V lookup: CDR1 MNHNS, CDR2 SASEGT.

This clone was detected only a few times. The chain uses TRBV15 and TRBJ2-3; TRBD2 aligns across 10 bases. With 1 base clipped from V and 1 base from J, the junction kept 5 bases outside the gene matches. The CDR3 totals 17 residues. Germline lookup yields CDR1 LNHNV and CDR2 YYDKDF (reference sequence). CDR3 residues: CATSRAHTSGGTDTQYF. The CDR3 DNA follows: TGTGCCACCAGCAGAGCCCATACTAGCGGGGGCACAGATACGCAGTATTTT.

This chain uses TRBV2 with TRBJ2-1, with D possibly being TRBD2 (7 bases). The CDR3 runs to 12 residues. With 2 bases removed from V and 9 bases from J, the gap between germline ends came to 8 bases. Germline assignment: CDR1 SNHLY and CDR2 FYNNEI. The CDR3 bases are TGTGCCAGCAGTGAACGGGGGGCTGAGCAGTTCTTC. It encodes CASSERGAEQFF.

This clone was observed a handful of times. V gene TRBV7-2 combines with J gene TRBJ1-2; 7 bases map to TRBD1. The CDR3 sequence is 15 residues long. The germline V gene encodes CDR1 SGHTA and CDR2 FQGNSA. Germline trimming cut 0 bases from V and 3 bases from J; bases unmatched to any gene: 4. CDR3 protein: CASSLAGTVYYGYTF. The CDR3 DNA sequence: TGTGCCAGCAGCTTAGCGGGGACAGTCTACTATGGCTACACCTTC. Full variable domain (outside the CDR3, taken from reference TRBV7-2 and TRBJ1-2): GAGVSQSPSNKVTEKGKDVELRCDPISGHTALYWYRQSLGQGLEFLIYFQGNSAPDKSGLPSDRFSAERTGGSVSTLTIQRTQQEDSAVYLCASSLAGTVYYGYTFGSGTRLTVV.

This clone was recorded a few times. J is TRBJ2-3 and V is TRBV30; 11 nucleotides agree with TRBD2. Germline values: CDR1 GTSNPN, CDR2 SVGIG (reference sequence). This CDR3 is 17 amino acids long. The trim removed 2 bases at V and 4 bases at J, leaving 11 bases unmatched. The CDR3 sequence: CAWSRLAGGRGADTQYF. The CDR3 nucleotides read TGTGCCTGGAGTAGGCTAGCGGGGGGAAGGGGTGCAGATACGCAGTATTTT.

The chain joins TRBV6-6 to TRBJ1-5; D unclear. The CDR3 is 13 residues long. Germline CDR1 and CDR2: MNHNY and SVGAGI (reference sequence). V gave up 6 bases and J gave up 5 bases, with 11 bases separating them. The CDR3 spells CASSTVGDQPQHF. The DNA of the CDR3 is TGTGCCAGCAGCACCGTCGGGGATCAGCCCCAGCATTTT.

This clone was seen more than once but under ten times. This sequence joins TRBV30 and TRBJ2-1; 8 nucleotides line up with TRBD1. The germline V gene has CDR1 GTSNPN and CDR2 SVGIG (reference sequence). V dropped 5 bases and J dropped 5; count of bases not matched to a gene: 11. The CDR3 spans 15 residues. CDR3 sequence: CAWAFLGQAHNEQFF. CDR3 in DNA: TGTGCCTGGGCCTTCTTGGGACAGGCCCACAATGAGCAGTTCTTC.

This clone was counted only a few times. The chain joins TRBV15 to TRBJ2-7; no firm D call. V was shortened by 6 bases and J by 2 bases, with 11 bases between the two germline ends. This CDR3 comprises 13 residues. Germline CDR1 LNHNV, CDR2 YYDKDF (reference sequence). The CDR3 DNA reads TGTGCCACCAGGAGTCCTGGTACCTACGAGCAGTACTTC. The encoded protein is CATRSPGTYEQYF.

CDR3 in amino acids: CASSQQRTGGDTQYF. Here the CDR3 DNA reads TGTGCCAGCAGCCAGCAAAGGACTGGTGGGGATACGCAGTATTTT. The gene calls are TRBV28 and TRBJ2-3; possible D gene TRBD2, 5 bases. Germline assignment: CDR1 MDHEN and CDR2 SYDVKM. This CDR3 region has 15 residues. V was shortened by 6 bases and J by 6 bases, with 19 bases between the two germline ends.

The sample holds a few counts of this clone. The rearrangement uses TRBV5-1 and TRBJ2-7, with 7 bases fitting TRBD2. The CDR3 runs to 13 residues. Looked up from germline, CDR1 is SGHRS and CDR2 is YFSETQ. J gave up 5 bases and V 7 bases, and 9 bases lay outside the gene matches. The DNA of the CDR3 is TGCGCCAGCGCCGACCCGGGAGGTGACGAGCAGTACTTC. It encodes CASADPGGDEQYF.